A single sample is the source of the 16 T cell receptor beta chains below, sequenced in a study of shared clonotypes between healthy human individuals. Cells designated naive CD8 were CD45RO-negative and were positively selected for CCR7, with terminally differentiated effector memory CD45RA+ cells excluded. Method: immunoSEQ multiplex PCR; TCRdb's copy keeps in-frame clones and lacks some. The data show over 800,000 clones, about 92% seen once. The specimen was naive CD8+ T cells sorted from blood. These receptors all come from a man aged 30 to 45 in good health.

V usage is TRBV27 and J usage is TRBJ2-2; D remains ambiguous. CDR1 is MNHEY and CDR2 is SMNVEV in the germline V gene (reference sequence). V was pared by 2 bases and J by 7 bases, with 11 bases between. The CDR3 consists of 14 residues. The CDR3 region is CASSLTLTVGELFF. In DNA, the CDR3 is TGTGCCAGCAGTTTAACTTTAACGGTCGGGGAGCTGTTTTTT.

This sequence joins TRBV5-5 and TRBJ1-4, with a weak D call TRBD1 (5 bases). Germline CDR1 SGHKS, CDR2 YYEKEE (reference sequence). This CDR3 region has 13 residues. V lost 2 bases and J 8 bases, leaving 10 bases between the germline ends. Here the CDR3 DNA reads TGTGCCAGCAGCTTTTACGAGGGGGAAAAACTGTTTTTT. Translation: CASSFYEGEKLFF.

The rearrangement uses TRBV11-3 and TRBJ2-7; D remains unclear. CDR1 SGHNT and CDR2 YENEEA come from the germline V gene. Trimming removed 5 bases at V and 5 bases at J, with 10 bases between. There are 12 residues in the CDR3. The CDR3 reads CASSLGLNEQYF. CDR3 nucleotides: TGTGCCAGCAGCCTGGGTCTCAACGAGCAGTACTTC.

The rearrangement joins TRBV7-2 to TRBJ2-3; TRBD2 matches at 8 bases. Germline-derived CDR1 and CDR2 are SGHTA and FQGNSA. The CDR3 runs to 18 residues. J gave up 0 bases and V 2 bases, and 10 bases lay outside the gene matches. CDR3 residues: CASSLRGGAGVSTDTQYF. For the CDR3, the DNA is TGTGCCAGCAGCTTAAGAGGGGGAGCGGGAGTGAGCACAGATACGCAGTATTTT.

The chain joins TRBV11-2 to TRBJ2-3; D is tentatively TRBD1 or TRBD2 (7 bases each). This CDR3 region has 15 residues. Germline assignment: CDR1 SGHAT and CDR2 FQNNGV. V was clipped by 5 bases and J by 6 bases, with 18 bases between them. CDR3 residues: CASSATTGEGDTQYF. The CDR3 DNA is TGTGCCAGCAGCGCGACAACAGGGGAGGGGGATACGCAGTATTTT. The full variable domain, with the rest looked up from reference TRBV11-2 and TRBJ2-3, is EAGVAQSPRYKIIEKRQSVAFWCNPISGHATLYWYQQILGQGPKLLIQFQNNGVVDDSQLPKDRFSAERLKGVDSTLKIQPAKLEDSAVYLCASSATTGEGDTQYFGPGTRLTVL.

CDR3 residues: CASSPQGYEQYF. For the CDR3, the DNA is TGTGCCAGCAGCCCACAGGGCTACGAGCAGTACTTC. This sequence joins TRBV2 and TRBJ2-7, with D maybe TRBD1 (6 bases). The V end was cut by 6 bases, the J end by 3 bases, with 9 bases between. Germline V gene sequence: CDR1 SNHLY, CDR2 FYNNEI. The CDR3 has 12 residues. The entire variable domain, with the rest obtained from reference TRBV2 and TRBJ2-7, is as follows: EPEVTQTPSHQVTQMGQEVILRCVPISNHLYFYWYRQILGQKVEFLVSFYNNEISEKSEIFDDQFSVERPDGSNFTLKIRSTKLEDSAMYFCASSPQGYEQYFGPGTRLTVT.

This chain connects TRBV5-4 to TRBJ2-2, with D possibly TRBD2 on 6 matching bases. Trimming took 4 bases from V and 4 from J, leaving 17 bases between them. The CDR3 extends over 16 amino acids. From germline, CDR1 is SGHNT and CDR2 YYREEE (reference sequence). The CDR3 here is CASSASSDRGTGELFF. CDR3 sequence (DNA): TGTGCCAGCAGCGCTTCTAGCGATCGCGGCACCGGGGAGCTGTTTTTT.

The V and J genes are TRBV5-4 and TRBJ2-1, with 10 bases matching TRBD1. The CDR3 is made up of 15 amino acids. Trimming at V came to 4 bases and at J to 8 bases, leaving 9 bases not matched to a gene. Germline V lookup: CDR1 SGHNT, CDR2 YYREEE (reference sequence). The CDR3 protein is CASSGGQGIRDEQFF. CDR3 DNA: TGTGCCAGCAGCGGGGGACAGGGGATTCGGGATGAGCAGTTCTTC.

This clone was seen just once. The chain carries TRBV27 and TRBJ1-2; D uncertain. This CDR3 is 15 amino acids long. In germline, CDR1 is MNHEY, CDR2 SMNVEV (reference sequence). The V end was cut by 6 bases, the J end by 2 bases, with 16 bases between. CDR3 residues: CASRENGWSNYGYTF. CDR3 in DNA: TGTGCCAGCAGAGAAAATGGATGGTCGAACTATGGCTACACCTTC.

The rearrangement uses TRBV10-1 and TRBJ2-1, with a possible D match to TRBD2 (7 bases). Trimming left V 3 bases short and J 5 bases short, with 23 bases between. In germline, CDR1 is WNHNN, CDR2 SYGVQD (reference sequence). CDR3 length equals 18 residues. CDR3 region: CASSDGGTWGSGNNEQFF. In nucleotides, the CDR3 is TGCGCCAGCAGTGACGGGGGGACATGGGGAAGTGGGAACAATGAGCAGTTCTTC.

V usage is TRBV11-2 and J usage is TRBJ2-7; D remains ambiguous. CDR3 size: 13 residues. Looked up from germline, CDR1 is SGHAT and CDR2 is FQNNGV. The V end lost 11 bases, the J end lost 4 bases, and 18 bases lay between the germline ends. The CDR3 nucleotides are TGTGCCGGGTCCGGACCACAAAGTTACGAGCAGTACTTC. Amino acids: CAGSGPQSYEQYF.

This clone showed up just once. V usage is TRBV7-9 and J usage is TRBJ2-5, with 13 bases aligning to TRBD2. The CDR3 is 16 residues long. The germline gives CDR1 SEHNR, CDR2 FQNEAQ (reference sequence). With 6 bases clipped from V and 5 bases from J, the junction kept 9 bases outside the gene matches. The CDR3 bases are TGTGCCAGCAGTCGACTAGCGGGAGGCTCGCGGGAGACCCAGTACTTC. Its translation: CASSRLAGGSRETQYF. Combining the CDR3 with reference TRBV7-9 and TRBJ2-5 gives the whole variable domain DTGVSQNPRHKITKRGQNVTFRCDPISEHNRLYWYRQTLGQGPEFLTYFQNEAQLEKSRLLSDRFSAERPKGSFSTLEIQRTEQGDSAMYLCASSRLAGGSRETQYFGPGTRLLVL.

The CDR3 DNA sequence: TGTGCCAGCAGTGAAAGCCGCTCCCCATACGAGCAGTACTTC. This gives the protein CASSESRSPYEQYF. The gene calls are TRBV2 and TRBJ2-7; no reliable D call. CDR3 length equals 14 residues. The germline V gene encodes CDR1 SNHLY and CDR2 FYNNEI. V lost 2 bases and J 4 bases, leaving 12 bases between the germline ends.

On this clone itself: Distinct nucleotide sequences in the sample also encode this CDR3. V gene TRBV7-9 combines with J gene TRBJ2-7, with D uncertain. Deletions cut 1 base from V and 5 bases from J, with 9 bases between. CDR3 length: 13 amino acids. CDR1 is SEHNR and CDR2 is FQNEAQ in the germline V gene (reference sequence). CDR3 loop: CASSLGLGNEQYF. In DNA, the CDR3 is TGTGCCAGCAGCTTAGGTTTAGGTAACGAGCAGTACTTC. The variable domain in full, with the rest retrieved from reference TRBV7-9 and TRBJ2-7, is DTGVSQNPRHKITKRGQNVTFRCDPISEHNRLYWYRQTLGQGPEFLTYFQNEAQLEKSRLLSDRFSAERPKGSFSTLEIQRTEQGDSAMYLCASSLGLGNEQYFGPGTRLTVT.

The chain carries TRBV7-9 and TRBJ2-5; 10 nucleotides line up with TRBD2. Germline CDR1 reads SEHNR; CDR2 reads FQNEAQ (reference sequence). This CDR3 has 16 residues. J was trimmed by 7 bases and V by 5 bases; bases with no gene match: 13. The CDR3, as DNA: TGTGCCAGCAGCCCCCGAAGCGGGAGGGGTTCGAGGACCCAGTACTTC. This codes for CASSPRSGRGSRTQYF. The full variable domain, rest sourced from reference TRBV7-9 and TRBJ2-5, is DTGVSQNPRHKITKRGQNVTFRCDPISEHNRLYWYRQTLGQGPEFLTYFQNEAQLEKSRLLSDRFSAERPKGSFSTLEIQRTEQGDSAMYLCASSPRSGRGSRTQYFGPGTRLLVL.

This chain connects TRBV9 to TRBJ1-5, with D tentatively TRBD1 (5 bases). The CDR3 is 15 residues long. CDR1 is SGDLS and CDR2 is YYNGEE in the germline V gene. Trimming removed 3 bases at V and 1 base at J, with 11 bases between. The CDR3: CASSGTGGSNQPQHF. The DNA for the CDR3 is TGTGCCAGCAGCGGGACCGGGGGGAGCAATCAGCCCCAGCATTTT.